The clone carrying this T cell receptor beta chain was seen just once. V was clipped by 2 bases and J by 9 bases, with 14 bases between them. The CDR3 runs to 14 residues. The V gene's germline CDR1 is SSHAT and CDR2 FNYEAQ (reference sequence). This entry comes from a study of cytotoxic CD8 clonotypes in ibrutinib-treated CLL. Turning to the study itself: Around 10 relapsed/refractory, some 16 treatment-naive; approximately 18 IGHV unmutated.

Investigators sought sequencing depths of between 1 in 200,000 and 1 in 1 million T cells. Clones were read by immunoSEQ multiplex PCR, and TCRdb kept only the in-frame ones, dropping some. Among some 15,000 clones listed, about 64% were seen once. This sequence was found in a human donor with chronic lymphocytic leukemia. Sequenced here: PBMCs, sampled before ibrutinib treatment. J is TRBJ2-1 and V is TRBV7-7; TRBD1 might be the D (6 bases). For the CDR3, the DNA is TGTGCCAGCAGCTTAACAAACAGGGCGGGTGAGCAGTTCTTC. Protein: CASSLTNRAGEQFF. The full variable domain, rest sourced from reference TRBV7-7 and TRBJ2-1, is GAGVSQSPRYKVTKRGQDVTLRCDPISSHATLYWYQQALGQGPEFLTYFNYEAQPDKSGLPSDRFSAERPEGSISTLTIQRTEQRDSAMYRCASSLTNRAGEQFFGPGTRLTVL.